What follows describes a single TCR beta chain. Treatment meaning: 19 received Ad26.COV2.S at low or high dose, single or two shots; about five received placebo; per-sample allocation not given. Samples came from day 63 after the first vaccine or placebo injection. TCRdb keeps only in-frame clones here, not all; method: immunoSEQ multiplex PCR. The table records more than 400,000 clones, roughly 90% of them present only once. Trimming left V 4 bases short and J 4 bases short, with 11 bases between. The germline V gene encodes CDR1 SGHVS and CDR2 FQNEAQ. This CDR3 region has 13 residues. This specimen belongs to a study of Ad26.COV2.S vaccination and SARS-CoV-2 variants.

The TCR originated in a person aged 18-65 years who received the Ad26.COV2.S COVID-19 vaccine or a placebo. The input for sequencing was peripheral blood, taken in a trial of Ad26.COV2.S vaccine versus placebo. This chain joins TRBV7-8 and TRBJ2-7; possible D gene TRBD2, 5 bases. CDR3 sequence reads: CASSYSDSYEQYF. The CDR3, as DNA: TGTGCCAGCAGCTATTCGGACTCGTACGAGCAGTACTTC. Drawing the rest from reference TRBV7-8 and TRBJ2-7, the complete variable domain is GAGVSQSPRYKVAKRGQDVALRCDPISGHVSLFWYQQALGQGPEFLTYFQNEAQLDKSGLPSDRFFAERPEGSVSTLKIQRTQQEDSAVYLCASSYSDSYEQYFGPGTRLTVT.